The source of this T cell receptor beta chain is a study of cytomegalovirus exposure and HLA in healthy donors. The PCR was carried out with 60 Vbeta primers and 13 Jbeta primers. The method was immunoSEQ multiplex PCR; TCRdb's version includes in-frame clones alone and lacks a portion of them. Among about 270,000 clones listed, roughly 85% were seen once. The CDR3 length is 13 residues. Germline CDR1 reads SQVTM; CDR2 reads ANQGSEA. V lost 0 bases to trimming and J lost 3 bases, with 8 bases between them. Sample: PBMCs. The receptor was derived from a man aged 40-55 years in good health and CMV-seropositive. The J gene is TRBJ2-5, the V gene TRBV29-1; the D is unclear. CDR3 nucleotide sequence: TGCAGCGTTGAAGATGTGCAGGAAGAGACCCAGTACTTC. Protein sequence: CSVEDVQEETQYF.